One sample yielded the 2 T cell receptor beta chains listed below, sequenced in a study of kidney transplant recipient with SARS-CoV-2 infection. TCRdb re-analysed the reads in MiXCR, keeping a single row per CDR3 protein. The table records approximately 240,000 distinct CDR3 sequences, less than 35% of them present only once. This specimen consisted of a blood sample, obtained at baseline and between days 110 and 120 from a kidney transplant recipient. These receptors originate from a young adult male patient who had COVID-19 and was a kidney transplant recipient. Some T cells may trace back to the graft donor.

The gene calls are TRBV12-2 and TRBJ2-6. TRBV12-2 has pseudogene status. The CDR3 is made up of 18 amino acids. For the CDR3, the DNA is TGTGCAAGTCACGGGTCTCGACTCCACACAAAGTCGGGCCAACGTCCTGACTTC. This translates into CASHGSRLHTKSGQRPDF.

Worth noting for this clonotype: A much larger clone lies a single base off, so this may be a read error. The chain employs TRBV5-1 and TRBJ1-1, with a weak D call TRBD1 (5 bases). Germline values: CDR1 SGHRS, CDR2 YFSETQ. The CDR3 extends over 14 amino acids. CDR3 in amino acids: CASSLSGVGTEASF. The CDR3 DNA reads TGCGCCAGCAGCTTGTCCGGGGTTGGGACTGAAGCTTCCTTT.